Sequencing of this T cell receptor beta chain was carried out in a study of T cells of healthy individuals. TCRdb re-derived calls from the 5' RACE reads in MiXCR, one entry per CDR3 protein. The sample holds 63,000 or so distinct CDR3 sequences, roughly 16% seen once. This clonotype was seen ten or more times. Germline V gene lookup returns CDR1 LGHNA and CDR2 YSLEER. CDR3 length: 15 amino acids. V was shortened by 3 bases and J by 10 bases, with 19 bases between the two germline ends. This rearrangement joins TRBV4-3 to TRBJ2-1; D not certain. The receptor was derived from a human donor in good health. The CDR3 nucleotides are TGCGCCAGCAGCCAGCTTAGCCGGACGTTTGAGGAGCAGTTCTTC. Protein sequence: CASSQLSRTFEEQFF.